The T cell receptor beta chain described here comes from a study of blood T cell repertoires in COVID-19. The CDR3 runs to 14 residues. V was cut by 2 bases and J by 0 bases, with 8 bases left in between. Germline V gene sequence: CDR1 GTSNPN, CDR2 SVGIG (reference sequence). This clone was detected once. Profiling relied on immunoSEQ multiplex PCR, and the TCRdb table lists in-frame clones only, not all of them. In the table there are roughly 250,000 clones, 70% to 90% of which are singletons. The chain carries TRBV30 and TRBJ1-5; a possible D gene is TRBD1 (5 bases). The sequenced material came from PBMCs or T cells enriched from blood (not recorded which). The sequence was obtained from a woman between 35 and 50 years old with acute COVID-19. The CDR3 DNA reads TGTGCCTGGAGTCACAGGAATAGCAATCAGCCCCAGCATTTT. Its translation: CAWSHRNSNQPQHF.